These 18 T cell receptor beta chains share one sample of origin, sequenced in a study of T-cell memory formation after mild COVID-19. Each CDR3 protein gets one entry after TCRdb re-called the 5' RACE reads with MiXCR. This table has 200,000 to 300,000 distinct CDR3 sequences, over 15% appearing once. Sequencing input: PBMCs or a T cell subset sorted from them (not recorded which). The receptors shown here come from a man aged 18 to 30 who had mild COVID-19 (a few samples of this study predate the infection). Cell type and time point are not known.

This clonotype was picked up a small number of times. This CDR3 is CASRRSRDDYEQYF. The CDR3 nucleotides read TGTGCCAGCAGGAGGTCGAGGGATGACTACGAGCAGTACTTC. The chain joins TRBV13 to TRBJ2-7, with D possibly being TRBD2 (5 bases). Trimming shortened V by 6 bases and J by 3 bases, and 15 bases separated the two germline ends. The CDR3 consists of 14 residues. Germline CDR1 and CDR2: PRHDT and FYEKMQ (reference sequence).

V is TRBV6-2 or TRBV6-3 and J is TRBJ1-1; tentatively, D is TRBD1 (6 bases). The CDR3 loop spans 12 amino acids. V lost 1 base, J lost 11 bases, and 11 bases lay in between. Germline CDR1 reads MNHEY; CDR2 reads SVGEGT. The CDR3 sequence: CASSYFGGKAFF. The DNA for the CDR3 is TGTGCCAGCAGTTACTTCGGGGGCAAGGCTTTCTTT.

The rearrangement uses TRBV6-5 and TRBJ2-7, with 11 bases lining up with TRBD1. CDR3 length equals 13 residues. Germline trimming cut 5 bases from V and 12 bases from J; bases unmatched to any gene: 9. In germline, CDR1 is MNHEY, CDR2 SVGAGI. In DNA form, the CDR3 reads TGTGCCAGCAGTAGGGACAGGGGGTTGAGGGGGTACTTC. This encodes CASSRDRGLRGYF.

In this sample, this clonotype turned up a few times. The chain has TRBV18 and TRBJ1-3; the D gene is possibly TRBD1 (5 bases). This CDR3 is 16 amino acids long. Trimming removed 0 bases at V and 3 bases at J, with 12 bases between. From germline, CDR1 is KGHSH and CDR2 LQKENI. CDR3 nucleotide sequence: TGTGCCAGCTCACCACCGGAGGGGAATAGTGGAAACACCATATATTTT. Its translation is CASSPPEGNSGNTIYF.

This clonotype was found a few times. The V and J genes are TRBV7-9 and TRBJ1-4; D is unresolved. Germline CDR1 SEHNR, CDR2 FQNEAQ (reference sequence). This CDR3 contains 14 residues. V was cut by 5 bases and J by 8 bases, with 15 bases left in between. The CDR3 sequence is CASSLQSGREKLFF. In DNA, the CDR3 is TGTGCCAGCAGCCTACAGTCCGGGAGGGAAAAACTGTTTTTT. Supplemented by reference TRBV7-9 and TRBJ1-4, the full variable domain reads DTGVSQNPRHKITKRGQNVTFRCDPISEHNRLYWYRQTLGQGPEFLTYFQNEAQLEKSRLLSDRFSAERPKGSFSTLEIQRTEQGDSAMYLCASSLQSGREKLFFGSGTQLSVL.

This clonotype was recorded a few times. This chain connects TRBV4-1 to TRBJ2-1, with TRBD1 matching over 8 bases. Trimming at V came to 4 bases and at J to 10 bases, leaving 6 bases not matched to a gene. The CDR3 totals 13 residues. Germline CDR1 is MGHRA and CDR2 is YSYEKL. CDR3 DNA sequence: TGCGCCAGCAGCCGTTCAGGGGGCTTGGAGCAGTTCTTC. This gives the protein CASSRSGGLEQFF.

There are a few counts of this clonotype. For the CDR3, the DNA is TGTGCCAGCAGGGAACAGCCCTGGGCTTTCTTT. Protein sequence: CASREQPWAFF. This sequence joins TRBV21-1 and TRBJ1-1; TRBD1, the D gene given by the table, was not confirmed from the DNA. TRBV21-1 is assigned pseudogene status. The CDR3 has 11 amino acids.

This clonotype has at least ten counts. The chain carries TRBV20-1 and TRBJ1-6, with D tentatively TRBD1 (5 bases). Trimming shortened V by 3 bases and J by 7 bases, and 13 bases separated the two germline ends. The germline V gene has CDR1 DFQATT and CDR2 SNEGSKA (reference sequence). The CDR3 totals 14 residues. The CDR3 sequence is CSARWGVNNSPLHF. CDR3 bases: TGCAGTGCTAGGTGGGGGGTCAACAATTCACCCCTCCACTTT.

The genes are TRBV5-1 and TRBJ1-3, with D unresolved. CDR1 and CDR2 from the germline V gene are SGHRS and YFSETQ. The CDR3 has 14 amino acids. V gave up 0 bases and J gave up 8 bases, with 12 bases separating them. The CDR3, as DNA: TGCGCCAGCAGCTTGGACCCGCCGCGAGACACCATATATTTT. Translated, it gives CASSLDPPRDTIYF.

J is TRBJ1-2 and V is TRBV9; D gene ambiguous. The CDR3 is made up of 15 amino acids. Germline CDR1 is SGDLS and CDR2 is YYNGEE. The germline V and J ends were trimmed by 0 bases and 9 bases, with 18 bases remaining between them. CDR3 sequence: CASSVALQSRVSYTF. DNA of the CDR3: TGTGCCAGCAGCGTAGCCCTCCAGAGTAGGGTTAGCTACACCTTC.

Only a few counts were recorded for this clonotype. Written as DNA, the CDR3 is TGCGCCAGCAGCCAAGAGCTTTTGACAGGGCCAAACACTGAAGCTTTCTTT. As protein: CASSQELLTGPNTEAFF. The chain combines TRBV4-3 with TRBJ1-1; 7 nucleotides agree with TRBD1. Germline V gene data show CDR1 as LGHNA and CDR2 as YSLEER. The CDR3 is made up of 17 amino acids. Unmatched junction bases numbered 9, after V lost 0 bases and J lost 2 bases.

The V and J genes are TRBV7-9 and TRBJ1-4; 8 nucleotides line up with TRBD1. CDR1 and CDR2 (germline): SEHNR, FQNEAQ (reference sequence). The ends lost 5 bases at V and 4 bases at J; junction bases unmatched: 3. This CDR3 is 14 amino acids long. In nucleotides, the CDR3 is TGTGCCAGCAGCGATGACAGGGGTAATGAAAAACTGTTTTTT. This sequence encodes CASSDDRGNEKLFF.

The chain has TRBV28 and TRBJ2-1, with D perhaps TRBD1 (6 bases). V was cut by 1 base and J by 13 bases, with 20 bases left in between. CDR1 and CDR2 (germline): MDHEN, SYDVKM. This CDR3 region has 15 residues. As DNA, the CDR3 is TGTGCCAGCAGTTTATACGATCAGAGGACAGAACCTCAGTTCTTC. Translation gives CASSLYDQRTEPQFF.

This clonotype was found many times. The rearrangement links TRBV5-1 to TRBJ2-3, with 8 bases lining up with TRBD2. V lost 0 bases, J lost 5 bases, and 8 bases stayed unmatched. This CDR3 region has 16 residues. The germline CDR1 and CDR2 sequences are SGHRS and YFSETQ. The CDR3 here is CASSLGHGGAGDTQYF. The CDR3 DNA is TGCGCCAGCAGCTTGGGCCACGGGGGGGCTGGAGATACGCAGTATTTT.

V gene TRBV20-1 combines with J gene TRBJ2-7; perhaps TRBD2 as D (5 bases). The CDR3 runs 13 residues. Germline V gives CDR1 DFQATT, CDR2 SNEGSKA (reference sequence). With 1 base removed from V and 0 bases from J, the gap between germline ends came to 7 bases. The CDR3 region is CSARATSSYEQYF. The CDR3 DNA reads as TGCAGTGCTAGAGCAACTAGCTCCTACGAGCAGTACTTC.

Ten or more counts support this clonotype. The rearrangement uses TRBV12-3 or TRBV12-4 and TRBJ2-7; 11 bases align to TRBD2. V was clipped by 5 bases and J by 12 bases; unmatched bases: 9. This CDR3 has 13 residues. The CDR3 sequence: CASSDTSGGNMYV. In DNA form, the CDR3 reads TGTGCCAGCAGTGACACTAGCGGGGGCAACATGTACGTC.

The J gene is TRBJ2-2, the V gene TRBV6-5; 7 nucleotides match TRBD2. The CDR3 runs 15 residues. The V gene end was trimmed by 6 bases and the J gene end by 1 base; junction bases not matched to a gene: 5. The germline V gene has CDR1 MNHEY and CDR2 SVGAGI. In nucleotides, the CDR3 is TGTGCCAGCAGCAGACAGCGGGGGAACACCGGGGAGCTGTTTTTT. Translating gives CASSRQRGNTGELFF.

The rearrangement joins TRBV15 to TRBJ2-3; no clear D. The CDR3 loop spans 14 amino acids. The V gene's germline CDR1 is LNHNV and CDR2 YYDKDF (reference sequence). Between the trimmed V and J ends, which lost 0 bases and 3 bases, there was a span of 7 bases. CDR3 region: CATSRESRTDTQYF. The CDR3 coding sequence is TGTGCCACCAGCAGAGAGTCAAGGACAGATACGCAGTATTTT.